This entry concerns a single TCR beta chain. The target antigen is unknown. TCRdb re-analysed the 5' RACE reads in MiXCR, keeping a single row per CDR3 protein. The sample shows about 890,000 distinct CDR3 sequences, roughly 12% of them seen only once. The record originates from a study of identical twins. Overall study findings and caveats: Out-of-frame alpha sequences that twins shared showed excess low generation probability. Beta out-of-frame sequences displayed a weaker excess of sharing between twins.

The CDR3 contains 14 residues. Germline CDR1 reads ENHRY; CDR2 reads SYGVKD. V was clipped by 10 bases and J by 5 bases; unmatched bases: 5. Every one of the donors was a healthy Caucasian. This sample was shared with a second study, whose subject was yellow fever vaccine responses in identical twins.

This chain connects TRBV10-3 to TRBJ2-5; 15 bases fit TRBD2. The sequence was collected from a woman under 30 in good health. Sequenced sample: PBMCs. CDR3 coding DNA: TGTGCCAGGACTAGCGGGGGGGCTGAGGAGACCCAGTACTTC. As protein: CARTSGGAEETQYF.